A selection of T cell receptor beta chains follows, all from one sample in a study of vaccination and CD4 T cells after COVID-19. Each CDR3 protein is one row after TCRdb ran MiXCR on the PCR reads. Among some 6,000 distinct CDR3 sequences, roughly a quarter were seen once, and the ten largest hold less than 20%. Their antigens remain unidentified. Source material: CD4+ T cells from blood, cultured in vitro. All receptors come from a human donor in good health. Both conserved end residues are part of each CDR3. D genes are given only for firm matches. Size values are once, few and many counts, or a class for expanded clones, and some rows have none.

J gene	V gene	D gene	clone size	CDR3 protein	CDR3 DNA
TRBJ2-4	TRBV6-7	-	-	CASSYPLTKNIQYF	TGTGCCAGCAGTTACCCCCTGACCAAAAACATTCAGTACTTC
TRBJ1-5	TRBV12-3/TRBV12-4	-	-	CASSRGTGQPQHF	TGTGCCAGCAGTCGGGGAACCGGTCAGCCCCAGCATTTT
TRBJ1-2	TRBV15	-	-	CATSHESVWAGGYTF	TGTGCCACCAGCCACGAATCAGTGTGGGCAGGTGGCTACACCTTC
TRBJ1-5	TRBV7-2	-	medium-sized	CASSPYGQPQHF	TGTGCCAGCAGCCCTTATGGCCAGCCCCAGCATTTT
TRBJ2-7	TRBV6-1	TRBD1	few	CASARDSSYEQYF	TGTGCCAGCGCCCGGGACAGCTCCTACGAGCAGTACTTC
TRBJ1-6	TRBV9	-	-	CASSVDGESPLHF	TGTGCCAGCAGCGTAGATGGGGAATCACCCCTCCACTTT
TRBJ1-2	TRBV9	-	few	CASSVGGVDGYTF	TGTGCCAGCAGCGTGGGGGGCGTTGATGGCTACACCTTC
TRBJ1-5	TRBV20-1	-	medium-sized	CSASLTGTNQPQHF	TGCAGTGCTAGTTTAACAGGGACTAATCAGCCCCAGCATTTT
TRBJ1-1	TRBV7-3	-	-	CASSFVQETEAFF	TGTGCCAGCAGCTTTGTTCAGGAGACTGAAGCTTTCTTT
TRBJ1-5	TRBV29-1	TRBD1	-	CSVSGTGVDQPQHF	TGCAGCGTTTCCGGGACAGGGGTTGACCAGCCCCAGCATTTT
TRBJ1-1	TRBV4-2	-	-	CASSQDEGNTEAFF	TGTGCCAGCAGCCAAGATGAGGGGAACACTGAAGCTTTCTTT
TRBJ1-6	TRBV30	-	once	CAWSSLSRQVNSPLHF	TGTGCCTGGAGTTCTCTGTCGAGACAGGTCAATTCACCCCTCCACTTT
TRBJ1-1	TRBV12-3/TRBV12-4	TRBD1	-	CASSTGQGNTEAFF	TGTGCCAGCAGTACGGGACAGGGGAACACTGAAGCTTTCTTT
TRBJ1-5	TRBV15	-	medium-sized	CATSSGGQPQHF	TGTGCCACCAGCAGTGGGGGTCAGCCCCAGCATTTT
TRBJ1-2	TRBV19	-	few	CASTSENYGYTF	TGTGCCAGTACGTCAGAAAACTATGGCTACACCTTC
TRBJ2-7	TRBV18	-	-	CASSQDELEQYF	TGTGCCAGCTCACAGGACGAACTCGAGCAGTACTTC
TRBJ1-6	TRBV6-5	TRBD1	medium-sized	CASSYTPTQGARSPLHF	TGTGCCAGCAGTTACACCCCGACACAGGGGGCAAGGTCACCCCTCCACTTT
TRBJ2-2	TRBV6-1	-	-	CASSEPNTGELFF	TGTGCCAGCAGTGAACCGAACACCGGGGAGCTGTTTTTT
TRBJ1-6	TRBV6-4	TRBD1	medium-sized	CASSDGDRGSSPLHF	TGTGCCAGCAGTGACGGTGACAGGGGAAGCTCACCCCTCCACTTT
TRBJ2-3	TRBV6-2/TRBV6-3	-	few	CASTRTGSDTQYF	TGTGCCAGCACTCGTACAGGGTCGGATACGCAGTATTTT
TRBJ1-5	TRBV6-4	-	-	CASSSEEGQPQHF	TGTGCCAGCAGTTCTGAAGAGGGTCAGCCCCAGCATTTT
TRBJ2-7	TRBV5-6	TRBD2	-	CASSFRGGSYEQYF	TGTGCCAGCAGCTTCCGCGGGGGGTCCTACGAGCAGTACTTC
TRBJ2-7	TRBV6-1	TRBD1	-	CASSTYTGTGDTHEQYF	TGTGCCAGCAGTACTTACACCGGGACAGGGGACACCCACGAGCAGTACTTC
TRBJ1-1	TRBV5-4	-	few	CASSATNTEAFF	TGTGCCAGCAGCGCAACGAACACTGAAGCTTTCTTT
TRBJ1-1	TRBV2	-	-	CASRSVRTTEAFF	TGTGCCAGCAGGTCGGTCCGGACCACTGAAGCTTTCTTT
TRBJ2-5	TRBV5-1	-	once	CASSWVLQETQYF	TGCGCCAGCAGCTGGGTCCTGCAAGAGACCCAGTACTTC
TRBJ1-2	TRBV7-9	-	few	CASSFSYGTRGYGYTF	TGTGCCAGCAGCTTCTCGTATGGGACTAGGGGCTATGGCTACACCTTC
TRBJ1-1	TRBV20-1	-	few	CSAREGSDSTEAFF	TGCAGTGCTAGAGAAGGCAGCGACTCCACTGAAGCTTTCTTT
TRBJ1-5	TRBV12-3/TRBV12-4	-	-	CASSPSGQPQHF	TGTGCCAGCAGTCCCTCAGGACAGCCCCAGCATTTT
TRBJ2-7	TRBV7-8	TRBD1	-	CASSLTGQGDEQYF	TGTGCCAGCAGCTTAACGGGACAGGGGGACGAGCAGTACTTC
TRBJ2-5	TRBV7-3	TRBD2	medium-sized	CASSPQGAGGQETQYF	TGTGCCAGCAGCCCCCAGGGAGCGGGGGGCCAAGAGACCCAGTACTTC
TRBJ1-1	TRBV6-2/TRBV6-3	TRBD1	-	CASTEQGTTEAFF	TGTGCCAGCACCGAACAGGGGACGACTGAAGCTTTCTTT
TRBJ1-5	TRBV10-3	-	medium-sized	CAIGNQPQHF	TGTGCCATCGGTAATCAGCCCCAGCATTTT
TRBJ2-7	TRBV7-9	-	-	CASSLNIGYEQYF	TGTGCCAGCAGCTTAAACATAGGGTACGAGCAGTACTTC
TRBJ1-2	TRBV19	-	few	CASFTVNYGYTF	TGTGCCAGTTTCACAGTCAACTATGGCTACACCTTC
TRBJ1-1	TRBV7-2	-	-	CASSLVHRGAGGEAFF	TGTGCCAGCAGCTTAGTTCACCGCGGGGCAGGTGGTGAAGCTTTCTTT
TRBJ1-1	TRBV20-1	-	few	CSARDRETEAFF	TGCAGTGCTAGAGACAGGGAGACTGAAGCTTTCTTT
TRBJ1-1	TRBV27	-	medium-sized	CASRGYMNTEAFF	TGTGCCAGCAGGGGTTACATGAACACTGAAGCTTTCTTT
TRBJ1-5	TRBV6-2/TRBV6-3	-	few	CASSTYGGNQPQHF	TGTGCCAGCAGCACCTACGGGGGCAATCAGCCCCAGCATTTT
TRBJ2-2	TRBV7-9	-	-	CASSLGTVASGELFF	TGTGCCAGCAGCTTAGGGACAGTCGCATCCGGGGAGCTGTTTTTT
TRBJ1-1	TRBV6-1	-	-	CASQTGTDEAFF	TGTGCCAGTCAAACCGGGACGGATGAAGCTTTCTTT
TRBJ1-2	TRBV7-9	-	medium-sized	CASSTNYGYTF	TGTGCCAGCAGTACGAACTATGGCTACACCTTC
TRBJ2-3	TRBV7-6	-	few	CASSLDSTDTQYF	TGTGCTAGCAGCTTAGACAGCACAGATACGCAGTATTTT
TRBJ1-1	TRBV10-3	TRBD1	medium-sized	CAISVSGGTEAFF	TGTGCCATCAGTGTCTCAGGGGGCACTGAAGCTTTCTTT
TRBJ1-6	TRBV19	-	-	CASSMTQAYSPLHF	TGTGCCAGTAGTATGACACAGGCGTATTCACCCCTCCACTTT
TRBJ2-7	TRBV7-7	TRBD2	few	CASARDREGEQYF	TGTGCCAGCGCTCGGGACCGGGAGGGCGAGCAGTACTTC
TRBJ1-5	TRBV20-1	-	medium-sized	CSAGVPYQPQHF	TGCAGTGCTGGGGTACCGTATCAGCCCCAGCATTTT
TRBJ1-5	TRBV20-1	TRBD1	medium-sized	CSALPGQANQPQHF	TGCAGTGCTCTTCCGGGACAGGCCAATCAGCCCCAGCATTTT
TRBJ1-1	TRBV7-9	-	medium-sized	CASSLGAMNTEAFF	TGTGCCAGCAGCTTAGGGGCGATGAACACTGAAGCTTTCTTT
TRBJ2-5	TRBV10-3	-	few	CAISAMQETQYF	TGTGCCATCAGTGCCATGCAAGAGACCCAGTACTTC
TRBJ1-1	TRBV5-1	TRBD1	-	CASSTGQGMNTEAFF	TGCGCCAGCAGCACTGGACAGGGCATGAACACTGAAGCTTTCTTT
TRBJ1-1	TRBV15	-	medium-sized	CATSRGTAETEAFF	TGTGCCACCAGCAGAGGGACAGCGGAAACTGAAGCTTTCTTT
TRBJ1-5	TRBV2	-	few	CAVAGSAQTLQHF	TGTGCCGTAGCGGGCAGCGCCCAAACACTTCAGCATTTT
TRBJ1-5	TRBV7-8	-	medium-sized	CASSLLTQGDQPQHF	TGTGCCAGCAGTCTTTTGACACAGGGAGATCAGCCCCAGCATTTT
TRBJ2-2	TRBV6-4	-	few	CASSDGDTGELFF	TGTGCCAGCAGTGACGGGGACACCGGGGAGCTGTTTTTT
TRBJ2-1	TRBV6-1	TRBD1	-	CASRSPGGAEQFF	TGTGCCAGCAGATCCCCAGGGGGCGCGGAGCAGTTCTTC
TRBJ1-2	TRBV2	-	few	CASSELGIYGYTF	TGTGCCAGCAGTGAACTGGGTATCTATGGCTACACCTTC
TRBJ1-1	TRBV20-1	TRBD1	few	CSARGQAMVAFF	TGCAGTGCCAGGGGACAGGCCATGGTAGCTTTCTTT
TRBJ1-6	TRBV11-2	-	few	CASSPRGANSPLHF	TGTGCCAGCAGCCCCAGGGGTGCTAATTCACCCCTCCACTTT
TRBJ1-3	TRBV19	-	-	CASMSDGNTVYF	TGTGCCAGTATGTCCGATGGAAACACCGTATATTTT